Listed below are T cell receptor beta chains from one sample, sequenced in a study of blood T cell repertoires in COVID-19. Sequencing used immunoSEQ multiplex PCR; TCRdb keeps in-frame clones, though not all of them. The sample records 70,000 or so clones, over 65% being singletons. The sample comprised peripheral blood. The origin of the receptors is a woman in her sixties or seventies with acute or convalescent COVID-19. Both conserved end residues are trimmed from each CDR3.

V: TRBV5-5
J: TRBJ1-2
CDR3: ASSLDWGDYGYT

V: TRBV3-1/TRBV3-2
J: TRBJ1-6
CDR3: ASSQTATGGNSPLH

V: TRBV3-1/TRBV3-2
J: TRBJ2-3
CDR3: ASSQGQGGAGDTDTQY

V: TRBV28
J: TRBJ1-5
CDR3: ASSLGAGYRQPQH

V: TRBV6-1
J: TRBJ1-2
CDR3: ASSVNTGTGNGGGYT

V: TRBV12-3/TRBV12-4
J: TRBJ1-1
CDR3: ASSLLENTEAF

V: TRBV10-3
J: TRBJ1-6
CDR3: AISRREAYNSPLH

V: TRBV7-2
J: TRBJ2-3
CDR3: ASSLSSGGAVDTQY

V: TRBV5-1
J: TRBJ2-3
CDR3: ASSRTSSGSASDTQY

V: TRBV7-6
J: TRBJ1-1
CDR3: ASSARQQVGTEAF

V: TRBV6-5
J: TRBJ2-1
CDR3: ASTGLAGGGNEQF

V: TRBV18
J: TRBJ1-3
CDR3: ASSPRTGFTGNTIY

V: TRBV7-9
J: TRBJ1-6
CDR3: ASSPGQGNNSPLH

V: TRBV15
J: TRBJ2-5
CDR3: ATSKGETQY

V: TRBV5-4
J: TRBJ1-1
CDR3: ASSLAQGANTEAF

V: TRBV29-1
J: TRBJ1-2
CDR3: SVDTRGLSNYGYT

V: TRBV7-3
J: TRBJ1-2
CDR3: ASSPRGGALGGYT

V: TRBV27
J: TRBJ1-1
CDR3: ASSYQGLGAMNTEAF

V: TRBV6-2/TRBV6-3
J: TRBJ1-1
CDR3: ASSYPDRNTEAF

V: TRBV18
J: TRBJ1-4
CDR3: ASSAGITNEKLF

V: TRBV29-1
J: TRBJ1-3
CDR3: SVHTSGNTIY

V: TRBV19
J: TRBJ2-1
CDR3: ASSLAAASGRLSYNEQF

V: TRBV30
J: TRBJ1-1
CDR3: AWRNIGTGAF

V: TRBV12-3/TRBV12-4
J: TRBJ2-1
CDR3: ASSLYLTGEF

V: TRBV5-8
J: TRBJ2-7
CDR3: ASSLTPLGGRPYEQY

V: TRBV28
J: TRBJ2-7
CDR3: ASSFGTGNPYEQY

V: TRBV5-4
J: TRBJ2-1
CDR3: ASSLDGGGVSEQF

V: TRBV5-4
J: TRBJ1-1
CDR3: ASSVPPMNTEAF